This T cell receptor (beta chain) was sequenced in a study of vaccination effects on CD4 cells after COVID-19. TCRdb's copy holds only in-frame clones and misses some; the assay was immunoSEQ multiplex PCR. The sample lists some 16,000 clones; roughly 76% were seen once. CDR3 length: 14 residues. Trimming took off 8 bases at V and 3 bases at J, with 13 bases between the two ends. Germline V gene sequence: CDR1 MNHEY, CDR2 SVGAGI. Within the ViraFEST assay, antigen-specific CD4+ T cells underwent expansion with viral peptide pools prior to sequencing. Once cultured for approximately 10 days, the cells underwent separation to obtain CD4+ T cells. Two doses of BNT162b2 or mRNA-1273 vaccine were administered to participants. Concerning this clone itself: Its target is unknown.

The sample consisted of CD4+ T cells from PBMCs cultured with HCoV-NL63 spike peptides, taken after COVID-19 vaccination. V gene TRBV6-5 combines with J gene TRBJ1-4; D is possibly TRBD1 (5 bases). The receptor was derived from a human donor who received a COVID-19 vaccine. The CDR3 loop reads CASGRQTSNEKLFF. The CDR3 region has the DNA TGTGCCAGCGGGAGACAGACTTCTAATGAAAAACTGTTTTTT.